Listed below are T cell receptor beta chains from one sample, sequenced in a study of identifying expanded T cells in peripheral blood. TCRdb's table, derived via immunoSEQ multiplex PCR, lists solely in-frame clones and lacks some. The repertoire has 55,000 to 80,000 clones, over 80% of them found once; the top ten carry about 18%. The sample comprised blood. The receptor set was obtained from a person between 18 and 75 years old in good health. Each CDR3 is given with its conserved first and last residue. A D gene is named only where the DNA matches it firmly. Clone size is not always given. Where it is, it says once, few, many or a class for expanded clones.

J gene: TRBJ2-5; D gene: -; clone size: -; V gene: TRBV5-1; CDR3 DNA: TGCGCCAGCAGCTTGGCCTTCCAAGAGACCCAGTACTTC; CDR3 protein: CASSLAFQETQYF
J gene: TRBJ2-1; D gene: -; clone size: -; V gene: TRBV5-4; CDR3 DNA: TGTGCCAGCAGCCGTGGGGGTACCGTGAACAATGAGCAGTTCTTC; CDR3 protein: CASSRGGTVNNEQFF
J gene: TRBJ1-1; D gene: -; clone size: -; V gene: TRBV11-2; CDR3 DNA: TGTGCCAGCAGCTTAGGGAGGTTGAACACTGAAGCTTTCTTT; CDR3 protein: CASSLGRLNTEAFF
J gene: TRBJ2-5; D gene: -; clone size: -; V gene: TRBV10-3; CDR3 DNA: TGTGCCATCAGTGAGTCTTCCGGGACCCAAGAGACCCAGTACTTC; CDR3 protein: CAISESSGTQETQYF
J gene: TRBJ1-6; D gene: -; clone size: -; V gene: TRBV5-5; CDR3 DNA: TGTGCCAGCAGCTTGGCGGGCTCCTATAATTCACCCCTCCACTTT; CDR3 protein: CASSLAGSYNSPLHF
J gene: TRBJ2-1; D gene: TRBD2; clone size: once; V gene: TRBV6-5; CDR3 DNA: TGTGCCAGCCGACTAGCGGTGAACAATGAGCAGTTCTTC; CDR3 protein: CASRLAVNNEQFF
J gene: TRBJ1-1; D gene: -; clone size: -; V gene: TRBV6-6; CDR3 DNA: TGTGCCAGCACCACTGGGGGGCCGAACACTGAAGCTTTCTTT; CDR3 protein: CASTTGGPNTEAFF
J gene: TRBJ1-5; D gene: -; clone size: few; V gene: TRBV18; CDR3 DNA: TGTGCCAGCTCGCCGACTGGTGGCAATCAGCCCCAGCATTTT; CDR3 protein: CASSPTGGNQPQHF
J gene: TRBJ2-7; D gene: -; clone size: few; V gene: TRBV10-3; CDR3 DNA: TGTGCCATCAGCCCAACCAGCGCACGTCCCTACGAGCAGTACTTC; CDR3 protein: CAISPTSARPYEQYF
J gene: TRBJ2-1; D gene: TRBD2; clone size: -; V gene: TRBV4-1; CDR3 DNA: TGCGCCAGCAGCCAAGATCTTGGGCGGCTAGCGGGCTCCTACAATGAGCAGTTCTTC; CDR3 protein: CASSQDLGRLAGSYNEQFF
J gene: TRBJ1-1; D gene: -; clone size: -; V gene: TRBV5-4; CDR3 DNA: TGTGCCAGCAGCCGCCCAATGGGGCAGACGAACACTGAAGCTTTCTTT; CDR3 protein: CASSRPMGQTNTEAFF
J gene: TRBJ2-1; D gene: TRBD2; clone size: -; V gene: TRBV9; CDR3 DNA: TGTGCCAGCAGCGTGGGACTAGCGGGAGGGCCACGGGAAAAATCCTACAATGAGCAGTTCTTC; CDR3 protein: CASSVGLAGGPREKSYNEQFF